The 15 T cell receptor beta chains below were found in one sample sequenced in a study of cytomegalovirus exposure and HLA in healthy donors. The PCR had 60 Vbeta and 13 Jbeta primers. The data were produced by immunoSEQ multiplex PCR, yet TCRdb's version contains in-frame clones alone and is incomplete. Seen here are roughly 180,000 clones, 60% to 85% observed once, and the top ten hold over 1.5%. Specimen: PBMCs. The receptor source for this set is a girl between 10 and 17 years old in good health and CMV-seropositive.

The rearrangement uses TRBV4-2 and TRBJ2-7; maybe TRBD2 (5 bases). Trimming left V 3 bases short and J 3 bases short, with 15 bases between. The V gene's germline CDR1 is LGHNA and CDR2 YNFKEQ. CDR3 length equals 15 residues. CDR3 nucleotides: TGTGCCAGCAGCCAGGAGGAAACCAGCCTCTACGAGCAGTACTTC. Amino acid sequence: CASSQEETSLYEQYF.

The J gene is TRBJ1-2, the V gene TRBV7-9, with 7 bases lining up with TRBD1. Per the germline V gene, CDR1 is SEHNR and CDR2 is FQNEAQ (reference sequence). The CDR3 is made up of 16 amino acids. The ends lost 1 base at V and 1 base at J; junction bases unmatched: 6. As DNA, the CDR3 is TGTGCCAGCAGCTTAGACAGGACAGGTTATAACTATGGCTACACCTTC. Translating gives CASSLDRTGYNYGYTF.

With respect to this clone: The junction and the germline gene differ at one end; a read error may be behind it. The chain employs TRBV7-9 and TRBJ1-4; D is unresolved. This CDR3 is built from 16 residues. Germline assignment: CDR1 SEHNR and CDR2 FQNEAQ (reference sequence). The CDR3 sequence is CSSSLGPGSEDEKLFF. The CDR3 DNA reads as TGTTCCAGCAGCTTAGGTCCCGGGTCAGAAGATGAAAAACTGTTTTTT.

This clone was found once. The V gene is TRBV4-3, the J gene TRBJ2-2, with 8 nucleotides matching TRBD1. Germline V gene lookup returns CDR1 LGHNA and CDR2 YSLEER. The length of the CDR3 is 17 residues. The V and J ends lost 7 bases and 2 bases, in that order; junction bases with no gene match: 12. The CDR3 here is CASTYPGTGENTGELFF. CDR3 sequence (DNA): TGCGCCAGCACCTACCCTGGGACAGGAGAAAACACCGGGGAGCTGTTTTTT.

The rearrangement joins TRBV5-4 to TRBJ1-4; 7 nucleotides align to TRBD1. The germline V gene has CDR1 SGHNT and CDR2 YYREEE (reference sequence). V was clipped by 4 bases and J by 0 bases; unmatched bases: 9. There are 17 residues in the CDR3. The CDR3 here is CASSDKKTGPTNEKLFF. Written as DNA, the CDR3 is TGTGCCAGCAGCGACAAAAAGACAGGGCCAACTAATGAAAAACTGTTTTTT.

The rearrangement links TRBV10-2 to TRBJ2-4; 10 nucleotides agree with TRBD2. V was pared by 5 bases and J by 0 bases, with 13 bases of the junction left unmatched. The CDR3 is 19 amino acids. In germline, CDR1 is WSHSY, CDR2 SAAADI. The DNA of the CDR3 is TGCGCCAGCAGTCAGCCAGCGGGGGGGCCCATACTAGCCAAAAACATTCAGTACTTC. Translated: CASSQPAGGPILAKNIQYF.

This clone occurred a few times. The chain has TRBV4-1 and TRBJ1-5, with D unresolved. CDR1 and CDR2 from the germline V gene are MGHRA and YSYEKL. This CDR3 is built from 14 residues. Between the trimmed V and J ends, which lost 0 bases and 6 bases, there was a span of 9 bases. CDR3 sequence reads: CASSQDEGSQPQHF. The CDR3 DNA follows: TGCGCCAGCAGCCAAGATGAGGGCAGTCAGCCCCAGCATTTT.

The rearrangement links TRBV15 to TRBJ2-3; D not certain. CDR3 length equals 14 residues. Germline V gene data show CDR1 as LNHNV and CDR2 as YYDKDF (reference sequence). The germline V and J ends were trimmed by 0 bases and 6 bases, with 10 bases remaining between them. The CDR3 region is CATSRDLSVDTQYF. CDR3 DNA: TGTGCCACCAGCAGAGACCTCAGCGTCGATACGCAGTATTTT.

This clone occurred a few times. The chain carries TRBV2 and TRBJ2-1, with D perhaps matching TRBD2 (6 bases). The CDR3 has 14 amino acids. The germline CDR1 and CDR2 sequences are SNHLY and FYNNEI. V was cut by 4 bases and J by 4 bases, with 11 bases left in between. In DNA form, the CDR3 reads TGTGCCAGCAGTGCCGTAGCGGAGTACAATGAGCAGTTCTTC. Its protein is CASSAVAEYNEQFF.

CDR3 bases: TGTGCCAGCGGCGGCATCGGGGGAACCTATGGCTACACCTTC. This encodes CASGGIGGTYGYTF. The chain joins TRBV7-8 to TRBJ1-2, with TRBD1 as a possible D gene (5 bases). The CDR3 runs to 14 residues. V lost 8 bases and J 4 bases, leaving 17 bases between the germline ends. CDR1 is SGHVS and CDR2 is FQNEAQ in the germline V gene.

This chain connects TRBV28 to TRBJ1-2; weak D call: TRBD1 (5 bases). Germline lookup yields CDR1 MDHEN and CDR2 SYDVKM. The CDR3 totals 16 residues. V was shortened by 5 bases and J by 3 bases, with 19 bases between the two germline ends. This CDR3 is CASSLRNGGSYYGYTF. The CDR3 nucleotides are TGTGCCAGCAGTCTTCGAAACGGGGGTTCGTACTATGGCTACACCTTC.

The CDR3 nucleotides are TGTGCCAGCAGCCGGACCGGGGGGGATAACACCGGGGAGCTGTTTTTT. Its protein product is CASSRTGGDNTGELFF. V usage is TRBV14 and J usage is TRBJ2-2; TRBD2 agrees at 8 bases. Germline CDR1 is SGHDN and CDR2 is FVKESK. This CDR3 spans 16 amino acids. Losses at the gene ends were 4 bases for V and 2 bases for J; bases not matched to a gene: 6.

This clone was found once. The chain employs TRBV7-2 and TRBJ2-1; tentative D call: TRBD2 (6 bases). Trimming removed 0 bases from V and 2 bases from J, with 17 bases in between. There are 18 residues in the CDR3. CDR1 is SGHTA and CDR2 is FQGNSA in the germline V gene. The CDR3 sequence: CASSLALKDYSPYNEQFF. The CDR3, as DNA: TGTGCCAGCAGCTTAGCGCTCAAGGACTACTCGCCCTACAATGAGCAGTTCTTC.

In this sample, this clone turned up once. J is TRBJ1-5 and V is TRBV19, with D tentatively TRBD1 (6 bases). Germline CDR1 and CDR2: LNHDA and SQIVND (reference sequence). CDR3 length: 14 amino acids. Deletions cut 6 bases from V and 1 base from J, with 10 bases between. DNA for the CDR3: TGTGCCAGTAGGGAACAGGGAAGCAATCAGCCCCAGCATTTT. Translation: CASREQGSNQPQHF. The entire variable domain, with the rest obtained from reference TRBV19 and TRBJ1-5, is as follows: DGGITQSPKYLFRKEGQNVTLSCEQNLNHDAMYWYRQDPGQGLRLIYYSQIVNDFQKGDIAEGYSVSREKKESFPLTVTSAQKNPTAFYLCASREQGSNQPQHFGDGTRLSIL.

This clone was seen only a few times. This chain links TRBV27 with TRBJ2-1; D may be TRBD2 (7 bases). Per the germline V gene, CDR1 is MNHEY and CDR2 is SMNVEV (reference sequence). The CDR3 runs to 14 residues. V lost 4 bases, J lost 9 bases, and 16 bases lay in between. CDR3 sequence: CASSSPGGPGEQFF. CDR3 DNA sequence: TGTGCCAGCAGTTCCCCCGGGGGGCCTGGTGAGCAGTTCTTC.